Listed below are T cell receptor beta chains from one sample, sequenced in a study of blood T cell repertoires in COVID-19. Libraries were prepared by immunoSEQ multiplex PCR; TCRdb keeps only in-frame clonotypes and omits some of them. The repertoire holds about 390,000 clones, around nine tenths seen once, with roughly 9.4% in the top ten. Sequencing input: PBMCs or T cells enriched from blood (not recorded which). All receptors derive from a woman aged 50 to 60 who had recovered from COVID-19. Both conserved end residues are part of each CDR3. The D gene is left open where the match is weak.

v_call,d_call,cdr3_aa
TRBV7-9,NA,CASSLGSLQYF
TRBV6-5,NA,CASSYSRGSNQPQHF
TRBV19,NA,CASSIPGFGDTQYF
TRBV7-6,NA,CASSLGQHGQPQHF
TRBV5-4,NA,CASSNDRTPPGYTF
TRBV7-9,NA,CASSQDSPLHF
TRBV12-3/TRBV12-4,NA,CASSVNTEAFF
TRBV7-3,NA,CASSLTSIGSGTDTQYF
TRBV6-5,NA,CASSSTWAENTEAFF
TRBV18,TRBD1,CASSRQGDATNEKLFF
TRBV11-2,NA,CASSLYGTGEQYF
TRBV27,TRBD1,CASSFRGRSHEQYF
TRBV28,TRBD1,CASSLNKGAGDTEAFF
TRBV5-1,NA,CASSLEGAAGELFF
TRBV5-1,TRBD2,CASSGHSGGISYNEQFF
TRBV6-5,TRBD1,CASSYSGQGNEQFF
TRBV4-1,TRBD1,CASSHWGQGNTEAFF
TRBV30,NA,CAWKGGSYSPLHF
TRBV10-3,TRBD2,CAISESGGVSETQYF
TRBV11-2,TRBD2,CASSLAGGFGEQFF
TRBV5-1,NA,CASSMFQGTNTEAFF
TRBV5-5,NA,CASSLMTGSGYTF
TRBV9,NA,CASSVGQTFYGYTF